This record concerns one T cell receptor (beta chain) sequence. This clonotype appeared many times. The antigen it binds to is not known. Base quality data are lacking; no much larger clone is found one base away. The study was a case-control design nested within a healthcare worker cohort in London, UK, with weekly nasopharyngeal swab PCR tests and blood sampling. Healthcare workers were recruited between 23 and 31 March 2020, during the week of the UK lockdown, and were followed weekly for up to about 15 weeks. This entry comes from a study of early T cells in non-severe SARS-CoV-2 infection (dated by TCRdb to the early 2020s). With respect to the entire study: TCR sequencing used bulk RNA from unsorted whole blood, so alpha and beta chains could not be paired. Here is what the overall study found, with its caveats: VDJdb matching was skewed toward anti-spike CD8 responses and likely underestimated virus-specific expansions, missing private and CD4 specificities.

The CDR3 numbers 13 residues from cysteine through phenylalanine. Only the CDR3 region is kept as DNA, spanning 39 bases read in frame from base 1. V loses 9 bases of germline sequence and J loses 5 bases, and the interval between the two ends is 14 bases. In the germline V gene, CDR1 corresponds to SGHTA and CDR2 to FQGNSA. The library came from 5' RACE. Sequencing was performed on a NextSeq 500. To correct for sequencing error and PCR bias, the TCR library protocol tagged individual cDNA molecules with unique molecular identifiers. Both TCR alpha and beta chains were sequenced, and tight co-correlation was observed between alpha and beta sequence abundances in each sample. In the original analysis: Decombinator V4 was used to annotate the V gene, J gene and CDR3 of the TCR sequences. TCRs were defined as expanded if a significant change between any two time points was detected under a Poisson model with p below 0.0001. TCR abundances were normalised to the total number of TCRs sequenced per sample and were expressed as counts per million. TRAV1-2 paired with TRAJ12, TRAJ20 or TRAJ33 defined MAIT TCRs, while TRAV10 paired with TRAJ18 defined iNKT TCRs. A search of VDJdb, accessed on 1 November 2021, was run for TCRs annotated to CMV, EBV and SARS-CoV-2, with TCRs annotated for multiple antigens excluded. TCRdb applied fastp at Q25 and MiXCR to the public reads, then kept only in-frame beta chains. Entries are consolidated by CDR3 protein sequence, retaining the most common genes and DNA. V and J calls and clone size were set by TCRdb, not the authors. Across this sample there are 42,000 or so distinct CDR3 sequences, with about 6% seen only once. About 8.3% of the sample comes from the top ten.

This receptor was taken from an adult who was a healthcare worker with PCR-confirmed SARS-CoV-2 infection or an uninfected control (not recorded which). Here the chain combines TRBV7-2 and TRBJ1-5; 5 matching bases give a weak D call of TRBD1. Sequencing used whole blood, obtained at baseline. The sequenced DNA: TGTGCCAGTGCCCGGGGAGGGGATCAGCCCCAGCATTTT. It is translated as CASARGGDQPQHF.